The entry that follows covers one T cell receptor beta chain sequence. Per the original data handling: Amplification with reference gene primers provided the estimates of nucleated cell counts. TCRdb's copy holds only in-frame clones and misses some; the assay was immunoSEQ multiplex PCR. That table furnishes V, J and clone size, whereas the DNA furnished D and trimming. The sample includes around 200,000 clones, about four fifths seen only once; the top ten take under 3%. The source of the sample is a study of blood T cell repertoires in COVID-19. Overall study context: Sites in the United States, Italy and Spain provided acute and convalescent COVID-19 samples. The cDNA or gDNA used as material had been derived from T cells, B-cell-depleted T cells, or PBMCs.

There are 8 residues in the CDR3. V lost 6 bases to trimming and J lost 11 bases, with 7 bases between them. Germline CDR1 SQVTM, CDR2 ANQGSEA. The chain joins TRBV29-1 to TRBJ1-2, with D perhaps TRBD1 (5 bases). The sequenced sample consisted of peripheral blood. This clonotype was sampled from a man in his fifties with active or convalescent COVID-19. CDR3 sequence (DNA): TGCAGCGTGGGGGGATACACCTTC. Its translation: CSVGGYTF.